This paragraph reports one TCR beta chain. Its target is not known. Other DNA sequences in this specimen translate into the identical CDR3. The sample originates from a study of cytomegalovirus exposure and HLA in healthy donors. The primer mix had 60 Vbeta and 13 Jbeta primers. Measured with immunoSEQ multiplex PCR; TCRdb has only the in-frame clones, and not every one. This listing includes tens of thousands of clones. Findings of the study overall: The authors reported that TCR beta sequences could predict HLA-A and HLA-B alleles. These predictions were accurate for most subjects in the first cohort. According to the study, 160 or so TCR beta chains were cytomegalovirus-associated.

Germline V gene data show CDR1 as MGHRA and CDR2 as YSYEKL. After removal of 3 bases from V and 2 bases from J, the junction contained 10 bases not matched to a gene. This CDR3 is built from 19 residues. The chain employs TRBV4-1 and TRBJ2-5, with 15 bases identical to TRBD2. This TCR was sampled from a man aged 18 to 30 in good health and CMV-seropositive. Material for sequencing was PBMCs. In nucleotides, the CDR3 is TGCGCCAGCAGCCATCCCGGACTAGCGGGAGGGCCGGGGCAAGAGACCCAGTACTTC. This codes for CASSHPGLAGGPGQETQYF.